A single sample is the source of the 26 T cell receptor beta chains below, sequenced in a study of blood T cells in healthy people across ages. Through a sample-barcoded 5' primer and a J-beta primer mix, a second PCR was run for roughly 6 to 12 cycles. TCRdb re-called the 5' RACE reads with MiXCR, one entry per CDR3 protein. The sample records around 2 million distinct CDR3 sequences, more than 35% being singletons. Specimen: blood. These receptors all stem from a human donor in good health.

The chain joins TRBV20-1 to TRBJ2-4; 15 bases fit TRBD2. The end of the DNA aligns better with TRBJ2-7, so the J call may be wrong. The CDR3 has 18 amino acids. The germline gives CDR1 DFQATT, CDR2 SNEGSKA (reference sequence). For the CDR3, the DNA is TGCAGTGCTGGACGGACTAGCGGGGGGGTTCTCAAGACCTACGAGCAGTACTTC. This gives the protein CSAGRTSGGVLKTYEQYF.

The table lists this clonotype with many counts. V is TRBV9 and J is TRBJ2-2, with 8 bases fitting TRBD2. J gave up 6 bases and V 4 bases, and 17 bases lay outside the gene matches. In germline, CDR1 is SGDLS, CDR2 YYNGEE. This CDR3 spans 18 amino acids. The CDR3 spells CASSLSGGGPGSSGELFF. As DNA, the CDR3 is TGTGCCAGCAGCCTCTCGGGGGGGGGCCCTGGCAGTTCCGGGGAGCTGTTTTTT.

This chain uses TRBV7-9 with TRBJ1-1; 7 bases line up with TRBD1. The CDR3 runs to 14 residues. Germline values: CDR1 SEHNR, CDR2 FQNEAQ (reference sequence). Germline trimming cut 7 bases from V and 1 base from J; bases unmatched to any gene: 6. The CDR3, as DNA: TGTGCCAGCAACACAGGGGAAGGGAACACTGAAGCTTTCTTT. This encodes CASNTGEGNTEAFF.

This clonotype was detected ten times or more. This chain uses TRBV7-2 with TRBJ2-6, with D unclear. Trimming shortened V by 2 bases and J by 0 bases, and 5 bases separated the two germline ends. Germline V lookup: CDR1 SGHTA, CDR2 FQGNSA. This CDR3 has 15 amino acids. CDR3 sequence: CASSLKSSGANVLTF. CDR3 in DNA: TGTGCCAGCAGCTTAAAGAGCTCTGGGGCCAACGTCCTGACTTTC.

This chain uses TRBV7-9 with TRBJ2-3; D might be TRBD1 or TRBD2, each matching 5 bases. Germline V CDR1 and CDR2: SEHNR, FQNEAQ (reference sequence). The CDR3 contains 16 residues. The V end was cut by 5 bases, the J end by 4 bases, with 19 bases between. The CDR3 loop reads CASSPGGGRVSDTQYF. The CDR3 nucleotides are TGTGCCAGCAGCCCCGGTGGGGGACGCGTATCAGATACGCAGTATTTT.

The chain has TRBV27 and TRBJ1-1; weak D call: TRBD1 (6 bases). The CDR3 consists of 15 residues. Trimming removed 4 bases at V and 2 bases at J, with 14 bases between. Germline-derived CDR1 and CDR2 are MNHEY and SMNVEV (reference sequence). The chain's CDR3 is CASSSTGRLNTEAFF. CDR3 bases: TGTGCCAGCAGTTCTACAGGGAGATTAAACACTGAAGCTTTCTTT.

This clonotype showed up just a few times. The V call is TRBV12-5, the J call TRBJ1-1; D is unresolved. The CDR3 contains 16 residues. Trimming stripped 0 bases from V and 0 bases from J, with 11 bases between. Germline CDR1 LGHNT, CDR2 FRNRAP. This CDR3 reads CASGLVGDSMNTEAFF. The DNA for the CDR3 is TGTGCTAGTGGTTTGGTGGGTGATAGCATGAACACTGAAGCTTTCTTT. Filled out from reference TRBV12-5 and TRBJ1-1, the complete variable domain reads DARVTQTPRHKVTEMGQEVTMRCQPILGHNTVFWYRQTMMQGLELLAYFRNRAPLDDSGMPKDRFSAEMPDATLATLKIQPSEPRDSAVYFCASGLVGDSMNTEAFFGQGTRLTVV.

The J gene is TRBJ2-4, the V gene TRBV6-1; D ambiguous. The DNA end favors TRBJ2-7, so the J call may be wrong. CDR3 length: 14 residues. Germline CDR1 and CDR2: MNHNS and SASEGT. This CDR3 reads CASSEGGKAYEQYF. CDR3 DNA: TGTGCCAGCAGTGAAGGCGGCAAGGCCTACGAGCAGTACTTC.

The count of this clonotype is one. This chain joins TRBV7-2 and TRBJ2-4; TRBD2 agrees at 7 bases. Germline V gene sequence: CDR1 SGHTA, CDR2 FQGNSA. The CDR3 runs 15 residues. The trim removed 1 base at V and 9 bases at J, leaving 9 bases unmatched. CDR3 DNA: TGTGCCAGCAGCTTAGTGTCGGGGGGTCGTAGCATTCAGTACTTC. Translating it yields CASSLVSGGRSIQYF.

The chain has TRBV13 and TRBJ1-1; TRBD1 is a possible D gene (5 bases). CDR1 PRHDT and CDR2 FYEKMQ come from the germline V gene (reference sequence). The CDR3 is 13 amino acids. V shed 11 bases and J shed 0 bases, with 13 bases lying between them. This chain's CDR3 is CAGRGEVNTEAFF. CDR3 coding DNA: TGTGCCGGGAGGGGCGAGGTGAACACTGAAGCTTTCTTT. Drawing the rest from reference TRBV13 and TRBJ1-1, the complete variable domain is AAGVIQSPRHLIKEKRETATLKCYPIPRHDTVYWYQQGPGQDPQFLISFYEKMQSDKGSIPDRFSAQQFSDYHSELNMSSLELGDSALYFCAGRGEVNTEAFFGQGTRLTVV.

This clonotype was recorded once. The chain is built from TRBV20-1 and TRBJ1-2; the D is unclear. Trimming shortened V by 0 bases and J by 13 bases, and 30 bases separated the two germline ends. CDR1 is DFQATT, CDR2 SNEGSKA, per germline (reference sequence). The CDR3 contains 17 residues. The CDR3 here is CSARDRQRINKPGFGTF. The CDR3 coding sequence is TGCAGTGCTAGAGATCGGCAGAGAATAAACAAACCCGGATTTGGCACCTTC.

The sample holds a few counts of this clonotype. The chain couples TRBV29-1 to TRBJ2-5; TRBD1 or TRBD2 may be the D gene (5 bases each). Trimming took 4 bases from V and 7 from J, leaving 22 bases between them. CDR3 length: 15 residues. Germline-derived CDR1 and CDR2 are SQVTM and ANQGSEA. In DNA form, the CDR3 reads TGCAGCGTTGCTAACAAGGGGACCATTGGCGGGACCCAGTACTTC. Protein product: CSVANKGTIGGTQYF.

This chain links TRBV6-6 with TRBJ2-1; no clear D. V shed 10 bases and J shed 2 bases, with 9 bases lying between them. There are 12 residues in the CDR3. Germline CDR1 is MNHNY and CDR2 is SVGAGI (reference sequence). The chain's CDR3 is CATSLTYNEQFF. The CDR3 nucleotides read TGTGCCACCTCCCTTACCTACAATGAGCAGTTCTTC.

This clonotype was picked up a small number of times. The rearrangement links TRBV10-3 to TRBJ2-7, with unresolved D. The V end was cut by 6 bases, the J end by 3 bases, with 12 bases between. Germline V gene lookup returns CDR1 ENHRY and CDR2 SYGVKD. The CDR3 runs 13 residues. CDR3 in DNA: TGTGCCATCAGACTAAAAACAAACTACGAGCAGTACTTC. Translation gives CAIRLKTNYEQYF.

In this sample, this clonotype turned up a few times. The chain couples TRBV20-1 to TRBJ2-7; perhaps TRBD2 as D (6 bases). CDR1 DFQATT and CDR2 SNEGSKA come from the germline V gene (reference sequence). The CDR3 has 12 residues. CDR3 sequence: CRAVGGAYEQYF. The DNA of the CDR3 is TGCAGGGCTGTTGGCGGGGCCTACGAGCAGTACTTC.

The rearrangement uses TRBV7-9 and TRBJ1-2; the D gene is possibly TRBD1 (5 bases). V was shortened by 3 bases and J by 4 bases, with 12 bases between the two germline ends. The CDR3 has 14 residues. CDR1 SEHNR and CDR2 FQNEAQ come from the germline V gene (reference sequence). The DNA for the CDR3 is TGTGCCAGCAGCTTCTTGGGGGGTATCTATGGCTACACCTTC. Amino acids: CASSFLGGIYGYTF.

On this clonotype: Its ends do not fully match the called genes, so a read error is possible. The chain uses TRBV7-2 and TRBJ1-4; the match to TRBD1 covers 7 bases. The CDR3 loop spans 15 amino acids. The germline V gene encodes CDR1 SGHTA and CDR2 FQGNSA. The DNA for the CDR3 is TGTGCCAGCAGCTACCAGGGGGGAATTAATGAAAAACGGTTTTTT. Its protein product is CASSYQGGINEKRFF.

J is TRBJ2-7 and V is TRBV7-9, with D perhaps assigned TRBD1 or TRBD2 (5 bases each). CDR1 is SEHNR, CDR2 FQNEAQ, per germline (reference sequence). The CDR3 extends over 14 amino acids. CDR3 amino acids: CATQGGVGPYEQYF. As DNA, the CDR3 is TGTGCTACCCAAGGAGGTGTGGGACCCTACGAGCAGTACTTC.

This clonotype was seen many times. The chain couples TRBV20-1 to TRBJ2-5; TRBD2 matches 10 bases. The CDR3 is 13 residues long. Germline CDR1 is DFQATT and CDR2 is SNEGSKA (reference sequence). Germline trimming cut 7 bases from V and 2 bases from J; bases unmatched to any gene: 4. The CDR3 protein is CSVRTSGQETQYF. The CDR3 coding sequence is TGCAGTGTCCGGACTAGCGGTCAAGAGACCCAGTACTTC.

The chain is built from TRBV7-6 and TRBJ1-1; D gene uncertain. The CDR3 length is 13 residues. Germline V CDR1 and CDR2: SGHVS, FNYEAQ. The V gene lost 5 bases and the J gene lost 5 bases, with 12 bases spanning the gap. The CDR3 DNA reads TGTGCCAGCAGCCCACAAGATGGGACTGAAGCTTTCTTT. Encoded protein: CASSPQDGTEAFF.

The rearrangement joins TRBV7-9 to TRBJ2-3; D might be TRBD2 (5 bases). The CDR3 extends over 15 amino acids. V was pared by 2 bases and J by 3 bases, with 12 bases between. Germline V lookup: CDR1 SEHNR, CDR2 FQNEAQ (reference sequence). CDR3 nucleotides: TGTGCCAGCAGCTTAAGGACTTATACAACAGATACGCAGTATTTT. As protein: CASSLRTYTTDTQYF.

The chain employs TRBV5-6 and TRBJ2-2; 8 bases match TRBD1. Germline V gene lookup returns CDR1 SGHDT and CDR2 YYEEEE. The CDR3 spans 17 residues. The junction had 9 bases not matched to a gene; V was cut back by 0 bases and J by 5 bases. CDR3 sequence (DNA): TGTGCCAGCAGCTTGGCAGGGGGCGTCGTCAGTACCGGGGAGCTGTTTTTT. Amino acid sequence: CASSLAGGVVSTGELFF.

The count of this clonotype is one. This sequence joins TRBV13 and TRBJ2-3, with 7 nucleotides matching TRBD2. J was trimmed by 4 bases and V by 2 bases; bases with no gene match: 9. CDR3 length equals 16 residues. The germline V gene has CDR1 PRHDT and CDR2 FYEKMQ (reference sequence). For the CDR3, the DNA is TGTGCCAGCAGCTTACGGAGCGGGGTATCCGCAGATACGCAGTATTTT. Encoded protein: CASSLRSGVSADTQYF.

On this clonotype itself: This may be a read error, as it is one base from a much larger clone. V usage is TRBV9 and J usage is TRBJ2-5; D is perhaps TRBD2 (6 bases). This CDR3 contains 14 residues. Germline lookup yields CDR1 SGDLS and CDR2 YYNGEE. The CDR3 sequence is CASSPGTDQEAQYF. For the CDR3, the DNA is TGTGCCAGCAGCCCCGGGACTGACCAAGAGGCCCAGTACTTC.

The chain has TRBV20-1 and TRBJ2-1, with 9 bases lining up with TRBD2. The CDR3 runs to 16 residues. Germline CDR1 is DFQATT and CDR2 is SNEGSKA (reference sequence). Losses at the gene ends were 0 bases for V and 1 base for J; bases not matched to a gene: 4. The CDR3 is CSARDYAGGSYNEQFF. The CDR3 region has the DNA TGCAGTGCTAGAGATTACGCGGGAGGGTCCTACAATGAGCAGTTCTTC.

This clonotype was counted between two and nine times. V gene TRBV5-6 combines with J gene TRBJ2-7; 7 nucleotides line up with TRBD1. This CDR3 comprises 15 residues. Germline loops: CDR1 SGHDT, CDR2 YYEEEE. The V gene end was trimmed by 4 bases and the J gene end by 5 bases; junction bases not matched to a gene: 12. CDR3 protein: CASSAFGRGFHEQYF. The DNA for the CDR3 is TGTGCCAGCAGCGCATTCGGCAGGGGGTTTCACGAGCAGTACTTC.